Listed below are T cell receptor beta chains from one sample, sequenced in a study of T cell responses to AZD1222 COVID-19 vaccine. The table came from immunoSEQ multiplex PCR; TCRdb's copy has only in-frame clones and leaves some out. The data show roughly 130,000 clones, roughly 84% seen once. Sequencing used peripheral blood, obtained on day 0 of AZD1222 vaccination. The receptors were sampled from an adult in good health. CDR3s include the opening cysteine and the closing phenylalanine or tryptophan. D genes are given only for firm matches. Clone size is shown for a subset of rows, as once, few, many or a class of expanded clone.

j_call | clone_size | d_call | v_call | cdr3_nt | cdr3_aa
TRBJ2-7 | . | . | TRBV7-9 | TGTGCCAGCAGCTTCCCGGTGGGGGGAAAGTCCTACGAGCAGTACTTC | CASSFPVGGKSYEQYF
TRBJ1-6 | few | . | TRBV5-4 | TGTGCCAGCAGCTTGGGGGGCCAGGGAGTTTCACCCCTCCACTTT | CASSLGGQGVSPLHF
TRBJ1-2 | . | . | TRBV27 | TGTGCCAGCAGCTTCGGGCCCAACTATGGCTACACCTTC | CASSFGPNYGYTF
TRBJ2-1 | . | TRBD1 | TRBV27 | TGTGCCAGCAGTCCGGGACAGGGCCCCTACAATGAGCAGTTCTTC | CASSPGQGPYNEQFF
TRBJ1-5 | . | . | TRBV5-8 | TGTGCCAGCAGCCCTAAAGTTGGGAGAGGGGCTAGCAATCAGCCCCAGCATTTT | CASSPKVGRGASNQPQHF
TRBJ2-6 | . | . | TRBV9 | TGTGCCAGCAGCGTAGCACAGACGTCTGTCTCTGGGGCCAACGTCCTGACTTTC | CASSVAQTSVSGANVLTF
TRBJ2-7 | once | TRBD1 | TRBV27 | TGTGCCAGCAGTTTATTCCCCCCGGGGACAGGGCGGTACGAGCAGTACTTC | CASSLFPPGTGRYEQYF
TRBJ1-1 | . | . | TRBV30 | TGTGCCGCAGGACGGAGGAGCACTGAAGCTTTCTTT | CAAGRRSTEAFF
TRBJ1-1 | many | . | TRBV5-5 | TGTGCCAGCAGCTTGGATGTACACAACACTGAAGCTTTCTTT | CASSLDVHNTEAFF
TRBJ1-2 | once | TRBD1 | TRBV5-6 | TGTGCCAGCAGCTTGAGGGACAGGGATAACTATGGCTACACCTTC | CASSLRDRDNYGYTF
TRBJ2-7 | . | TRBD2 | TRBV5-1 | TGCGCCAGCAGCTTGTGGGCTAGCGGGGGGTCACGAGAACCCTACGAGCAGTACTTC | CASSLWASGGSREPYEQYF
TRBJ1-1 | . | TRBD1 | TRBV11-2 | TGTGCCAGCAGCTTGAGGGGACAGGTGGGGAACACTGAAGCTTTCTTT | CASSLRGQVGNTEAFF
TRBJ2-7 | . | . | TRBV6-5 | TGTGCCAGCAGCCCCGGAGGGGGCTACGAGCAGTACTTC | CASSPGGGYEQYF
TRBJ1-1 | . | . | TRBV5-1 | TGCGCCAGCAGCTTGGAGAAAACTCGGGATGAAGCTTTCTTT | CASSLEKTRDEAFF
TRBJ2-6 | . | TRBD1 | TRBV19 | TGTGCCAGTAGTTCCGGGACAGGGGGCTGGGCCAACGTCCTGACTTTC | CASSSGTGGWANVLTF
TRBJ2-7 | . | . | TRBV7-9 | TGTGCCAGCAGCAAGTGGTTGTCTCCCTACGAGCAGTACTTC | CASSKWLSPYEQYF
TRBJ1-6 | . | . | TRBV28 | TGTGCCAGCAGTTTAGCGCGGAATTCACCCCTCCACTTT | CASSLARNSPLHF
TRBJ2-1 | . | TRBD2 | TRBV7-8 | TGTGCCAGCAGCCCACATATAGCGGGGGGGTACAATGAGCAGTTCTTC | CASSPHIAGGYNEQFF
TRBJ1-6 | . | . | TRBV9 | TGTGCCAGCAGCGTATCTGGGAATTCACCCCTCCACTTT | CASSVSGNSPLHF
TRBJ1-2 | . | . | TRBV7-2 | TGTGCCAGCAGCCGGCGGGGGAGGGGGTTTAACTATGGCTACACCTTC | CASSRRGRGFNYGYTF
TRBJ2-1 | . | TRBD2 | TRBV7-9 | TGTGCCAGCAGCGAATCGCGGGGGACGGGGCGAGACGAGCAGTTCTTC | CASSESRGTGRDEQFF
TRBJ2-1 | . | TRBD1 | TRBV12-5 | TGTGCTAGTGGGGGGACAGGGGGTAAGGGTGAGCAGTTCTTC | CASGGTGGKGEQFF
TRBJ2-3 | . | . | TRBV28 | TGTGCCAGCAGCTTGGACTCTCTGACGGATACGCAGTATTTT | CASSLDSLTDTQYF
TRBJ2-7 | many | TRBD2 | TRBV2 | TGTGCCAGCAGTGCCCCACTAGCGGGAGTCGAGCAGTACTTC | CASSAPLAGVEQYF
TRBJ1-5 | . | TRBD1 | TRBV18 | TGTGCCAGCTCATCTGACAGGGGGCATCAGCCCCAGCATTTT | CASSSDRGHQPQHF
TRBJ2-2 | once | . | TRBV9 | TGTGCCAGCAGCGGGGGGACTGAAACGGTGGACACCGGGGAGCTGTTTTTT | CASSGGTETVDTGELFF
TRBJ2-1 | . | . | TRBV5-4 | TGTGCCAGCAGCCCGGACGGTACAGTGTATGGCTACAATGAGCAGTTCTTC | CASSPDGTVYGYNEQFF
TRBJ1-4 | . | TRBD1 | TRBV7-9 | TGTGCCAGCAGTAAAAACAGGGACAGGGTGGATGAAAAACTGTTTTTT | CASSKNRDRVDEKLFF
TRBJ1-2 | . | . | TRBV15 | TGTGCCACCAGCAGAGATTTGGGGACGGGGGCGGATGGCTACACCTTC | CATSRDLGTGADGYTF
TRBJ2-5 | . | TRBD2 | TRBV11-2 | TGTGCCAGCAGCCCCGGGGACTACGGAGGAAAAGAGACCCAGTACTTC | CASSPGDYGGKETQYF
TRBJ1-1 | . | TRBD1 | TRBV29-1 | TGCAGCGTTCTCGGCGGGACAGGGGGGATGAACACTGAAGCTTTCTTT | CSVLGGTGGMNTEAFF
TRBJ2-3 | . | . | TRBV30 | TGTGCCTGGAGTGTACAGCAAAGTCGGACAGATAGCACAGATACGCAGTATTTT | CAWSVQQSRTDSTDTQYF
TRBJ1-4 | . | . | TRBV6-5 | TGTGCCAGCAGCTATATGGTCGGAAATGAAAAACTGTTTTTT | CASSYMVGNEKLFF
TRBJ1-2 | . | . | TRBV10-3 | TGTGCCATCAGTGAGTCTGCGGCAGATTATGGCTACACCTTC | CAISESAADYGYTF
TRBJ2-3 | . | . | TRBV4-3 | TGCGCCAGCAGCCAAGATTCCAGGCCCAGCACAGATACGCAGTATTTT | CASSQDSRPSTDTQYF
TRBJ1-3 | . | . | TRBV7-9 | TGTGCCAGTGGGGGACGCACCTCTGGAAACACCATATATTTT | CASGGRTSGNTIYF
TRBJ1-5 | once | . | TRBV19 | TGTGCCAGTAGCCATCAGGAAGGTAGCAATCAGCCCCAGCATTTT | CASSHQEGSNQPQHF
TRBJ2-1 | . | . | TRBV21-1 | TGTGCCAGCAGCCCTATACCGAGGGACGCCTACAATGAGCAGTTCTTC | CASSPIPRDAYNEQFF
TRBJ2-7 | few | . | TRBV18 | TGTGCCAGCTCACCGGTACCGGACGAGCAGTACTTC | CASSPVPDEQYF
TRBJ2-2 | . | . | TRBV12-3/TRBV12-4 | TGTGCCAGCAGGACGGCGAACACCGGGGAGCTGTTTTTT | CASRTANTGELFF
TRBJ1-2 | few | . | TRBV4-1 | TGCGCCAGCAGAATATCAGGGTCTAACTATGGCTACACCTTC | CASRISGSNYGYTF
TRBJ1-3 | once | . | TRBV5-1 | TGCGCCAGCAGCTTGGGGGCCATCTCTGGAAACACCATATATTTT | CASSLGAISGNTIYF
TRBJ2-1 | . | . | TRBV5-5 | TGTGCCAGCAGCCTCGGGACAGAGCAGTTCTTC | CASSLGTEQFF
TRBJ1-1 | once | . | TRBV3-1/TRBV3-2 | TGTGCCAGCAGCCAAGGTGGGGGGGACACTGAAGCTTTCTTT | CASSQGGGDTEAFF
TRBJ2-3 | . | . | TRBV28 | TGTGCCAGCAGGCCACCTACATCACACCGGGAGTGGAGAGATACGCAGTATTTT | CASRPPTSHREWRDTQYF
TRBJ1-2 | once | . | TRBV10-3 | TGTGCCATCAGTGAGTTGACAGAACGCCAGTTGAAAGGCTACACCTTC | CAISELTERQLKGYTF